This is a list of T cell receptor beta chains from one sample in a study of blood T cell repertoires in COVID-19. Clones were sequenced by immunoSEQ multiplex PCR, and TCRdb holds only the in-frame ones, with some missing. Among around 95,000 clones listed, approximately 80% were seen once. The sequenced sample was peripheral blood. These receptors originate from a woman between 65 and 79 years old with acute or convalescent COVID-19. Both conserved end residues are part of each CDR3. Each record gives: V gene, clone size, D gene, J gene, CDR3 protein, CDR3 DNA. The D gene is left open where the match is weak. Size is stated for part of the rows, as once, few or many counts, or as a class when the clone is expanded.

v_call: TRBV5-1
clone_size: many
d_call: -
j_call: TRBJ1-6
cdr3_aa: CASSLDRENSPLHF
cdr3_nt: TGCGCCAGCAGCTTGGACAGAGAAAATTCACCCCTCCACTTT

v_call: TRBV2
clone_size: -
d_call: -
j_call: TRBJ2-5
cdr3_aa: CASSPDNQETQYF
cdr3_nt: TGTGCCAGCAGCCCGGACAACCAAGAGACCCAGTACTTC

v_call: TRBV19
clone_size: -
d_call: -
j_call: TRBJ1-5
cdr3_aa: CASSIAGDYSNQPQHF
cdr3_nt: TGTGCCAGTAGTATCGCAGGGGATTATAGCAATCAGCCCCAGCATTTT

v_call: TRBV7-3
clone_size: -
d_call: TRBD2
j_call: TRBJ2-5
cdr3_aa: CASSLQRGGGETQYF
cdr3_nt: TGTGCCAGCAGCTTACAGCGGGGGGGCGGTGAGACCCAGTACTTC

v_call: TRBV5-1
clone_size: -
d_call: -
j_call: TRBJ2-3
cdr3_aa: CASTPDRSTDTQYF
cdr3_nt: TGCGCCAGCACCCCGGACAGAAGCACAGATACGCAGTATTTT

v_call: TRBV28
clone_size: -
d_call: TRBD1
j_call: TRBJ1-3
cdr3_aa: CASSEPGQGSGNTIYF
cdr3_nt: TGTGCCAGCAGTGAACCGGGACAGGGCTCTGGAAACACCATATATTTT

v_call: TRBV4-1
clone_size: -
d_call: TRBD1
j_call: TRBJ1-2
cdr3_aa: CASSSYDGQVNGYTF
cdr3_nt: TGCGCCAGCAGCTCCTATGACGGACAGGTCAATGGCTACACCTTC

v_call: TRBV6-6
clone_size: -
d_call: -
j_call: TRBJ1-3
cdr3_aa: CASREEGNTIYF
cdr3_nt: TGTGCCAGCAGGGAGGAGGGAAACACCATATATTTT

v_call: TRBV18
clone_size: -
d_call: -
j_call: TRBJ2-2
cdr3_aa: CASWRDSQNTGELFF
cdr3_nt: TGTGCCAGCTGGAGGGACAGTCAGAACACCGGGGAGCTGTTTTTT

v_call: TRBV11-2
clone_size: -
d_call: TRBD2
j_call: TRBJ2-1
cdr3_aa: CASSLGGGAGNEQFF
cdr3_nt: TGTGCCAGCAGCCTCGGCGGGGGGGCGGGGAATGAGCAGTTCTTC

v_call: TRBV19
clone_size: -
d_call: -
j_call: TRBJ1-2
cdr3_aa: CASSVPGSYGYTF
cdr3_nt: TGTGCCAGTAGCGTCCCAGGGTCGTATGGCTACACCTTC

v_call: TRBV5-1
clone_size: -
d_call: -
j_call: TRBJ2-5
cdr3_aa: CASSLESGVLTQETQYF
cdr3_nt: TGCGCCAGCAGCTTGGAATCAGGGGTCCTCACCCAAGAGACCCAGTACTTC

v_call: TRBV18
clone_size: -
d_call: TRBD1
j_call: TRBJ1-4
cdr3_aa: CASSPGQDEKLFF
cdr3_nt: TGTGCCAGCTCCCCCGGACAGGATGAAAAACTGTTTTTT

v_call: TRBV2
clone_size: -
d_call: -
j_call: TRBJ2-3
cdr3_aa: CASIKDRFSSTDTQYF
cdr3_nt: TGTGCCAGCATTAAAGACAGGTTTTCTAGCACAGATACGCAGTATTTT

v_call: TRBV6-2/TRBV6-3
clone_size: -
d_call: TRBD1
j_call: TRBJ1-2
cdr3_aa: CASSPVGTGGAKTF
cdr3_nt: TGTGCCAGCAGTCCGGTCGGGACAGGGGGCGCGAAGACCTTC

v_call: TRBV11-2
clone_size: -
d_call: -
j_call: TRBJ2-1
cdr3_aa: CASSRSGGNNEQFF
cdr3_nt: TGTGCCAGCAGCCGCTCCGGGGGTAACAATGAGCAGTTCTTC

v_call: TRBV19
clone_size: -
d_call: -
j_call: TRBJ1-3
cdr3_aa: CASSSSREYSGNTIYF
cdr3_nt: TGTGCCAGTTCCTCCTCCCGGGAGTACTCTGGAAACACCATATATTTT

v_call: TRBV6-5
clone_size: -
d_call: -
j_call: TRBJ1-6
cdr3_aa: CASSYSLSPLHF
cdr3_nt: TGTGCCAGCAGTTACTCGTTATCACCCCTCCACTTT

v_call: TRBV7-9
clone_size: -
d_call: TRBD1
j_call: TRBJ2-5
cdr3_aa: CASSLGGSAGGETQYF
cdr3_nt: TGTGCCAGCAGCTTAGGCGGTAGTGCAGGGGGTGAGACCCAGTACTTC

v_call: TRBV28
clone_size: once
d_call: TRBD1
j_call: TRBJ1-5
cdr3_aa: CASSLLTSGGYQPQHF
cdr3_nt: TGTGCCAGCAGTTTACTTACTTCAGGGGGTTATCAGCCCCAGCATTTT

v_call: TRBV18
clone_size: -
d_call: -
j_call: TRBJ1-2
cdr3_aa: CASSPPTKESYGYTF
cdr3_nt: TGTGCCAGCTCACCACCGACCAAGGAGAGCTATGGCTACACCTTC

v_call: TRBV6-5
clone_size: -
d_call: -
j_call: TRBJ2-3
cdr3_aa: CASSYTRGIGTDTQYF
cdr3_nt: TGTGCCAGCAGTTACACGAGGGGGATCGGCACAGATACGCAGTATTTT

v_call: TRBV19
clone_size: few
d_call: -
j_call: TRBJ1-5
cdr3_aa: CASSMDNSNQPQHF
cdr3_nt: TGTGCCAGTTCCATGGACAACAGCAATCAGCCCCAGCATTTT

v_call: TRBV19
clone_size: -
d_call: -
j_call: TRBJ1-1
cdr3_aa: CASRDTQNTEAFF
cdr3_nt: TGTGCCAGTAGAGACACACAGAACACTGAAGCTTTCTTT

v_call: TRBV7-2
clone_size: once
d_call: -
j_call: TRBJ1-6
cdr3_aa: CASSFQGWGNSPLHF
cdr3_nt: TGTGCCAGCAGCTTTCAGGGGTGGGGTAATTCACCCCTCCACTTT

v_call: TRBV4-3
clone_size: few
d_call: TRBD1
j_call: TRBJ2-3
cdr3_aa: CASSQAGGQSSTDTQYF
cdr3_nt: TGCGCCAGCAGCCAGGCTGGGGGACAGTCTAGCACAGATACGCAGTATTTT

v_call: TRBV14
clone_size: -
d_call: -
j_call: TRBJ1-3
cdr3_aa: CASSPRLYSGNTIYF
cdr3_nt: TGTGCCAGCAGCCCACGACTGTACTCTGGAAACACCATATATTTT

v_call: TRBV6-5
clone_size: -
d_call: -
j_call: TRBJ1-1
cdr3_aa: CASSYSTGGYTEAFF
cdr3_nt: TGTGCCAGCAGTTACTCTACCGGGGGATACACTGAAGCTTTCTTT

v_call: TRBV30
clone_size: -
d_call: -
j_call: TRBJ2-3
cdr3_aa: CAWSQGVADTQYF
cdr3_nt: TGTGCCTGGAGTCAGGGCGTCGCAGATACGCAGTATTTT

v_call: TRBV7-8
clone_size: -
d_call: TRBD1
j_call: TRBJ1-1
cdr3_aa: CASTRQGRTTEAFF
cdr3_nt: TGTGCCAGCACCCGACAGGGGCGGACCACTGAAGCTTTCTTT

v_call: TRBV4-1
clone_size: -
d_call: -
j_call: TRBJ1-1
cdr3_aa: CASSQRNRAGSGGTEAFF
cdr3_nt: TGCGCCAGCAGCCAACGGAACAGGGCAGGAAGTGGCGGCACTGAAGCTTTCTTT

v_call: TRBV18
clone_size: -
d_call: -
j_call: TRBJ1-2
cdr3_aa: CASSPALDYGYTF
cdr3_nt: TGTGCCAGCTCACCCGCTCTAGATTATGGCTACACCTTC

v_call: TRBV9
clone_size: few
d_call: -
j_call: TRBJ2-5
cdr3_aa: CASSARVTGGLETQYF
cdr3_nt: TGTGCCAGCAGCGCCCGAGTGACAGGCGGGTTGGAGACCCAGTACTTC

v_call: TRBV9
clone_size: -
d_call: -
j_call: TRBJ1-2
cdr3_aa: CASTPSAGESGYTF
cdr3_nt: TGTGCCAGCACCCCATCGGCAGGGGAGTCTGGCTACACCTTC

v_call: TRBV19
clone_size: once
d_call: -
j_call: TRBJ1-1
cdr3_aa: CASSIGRGRKDEAFF
cdr3_nt: TGTGCCAGTAGTATAGGGCGGGGGAGGAAGGATGAAGCTTTCTTT

v_call: TRBV29-1
clone_size: -
d_call: -
j_call: TRBJ1-2
cdr3_aa: CSVAQYGYTF
cdr3_nt: TGCAGCGTTGCACAATATGGCTACACCTTC

v_call: TRBV5-4
clone_size: -
d_call: -
j_call: TRBJ2-7
cdr3_aa: CASSLDRAYEQYF
cdr3_nt: TGTGCCAGCAGCTTGGACAGGGCCTACGAGCAGTACTTC

v_call: TRBV7-2
clone_size: -
d_call: TRBD2
j_call: TRBJ2-5
cdr3_aa: CASSFGVAGGETQYF
cdr3_nt: TGTGCCAGCAGCTTTGGGGTTGCGGGGGGCGAGACCCAGTACTTC

v_call: TRBV2
clone_size: -
d_call: TRBD1
j_call: TRBJ1-2
cdr3_aa: CASSGTGGYGYTF
cdr3_nt: TGTGCCAGCAGTGGGACAGGGGGTTATGGCTACACCTTC

v_call: TRBV7-6
clone_size: -
d_call: -
j_call: TRBJ2-3
cdr3_aa: CASSLGRGSTDTQYF
cdr3_nt: TGTGCCAGCAGCTTAGGCAGGGGTAGCACAGATACGCAGTATTTT

v_call: TRBV5-5
clone_size: -
d_call: -
j_call: TRBJ1-6
cdr3_aa: CASSLDGGLRAPLHF
cdr3_nt: TGTGCCAGCAGCTTGGATGGAGGGTTAAGGGCACCCCTCCACTTT

v_call: TRBV5-6
clone_size: few
d_call: TRBD1
j_call: TRBJ2-7
cdr3_aa: CASSLRQGPYEQYF
cdr3_nt: TGTGCCAGCAGCTTGCGACAGGGCCCCTACGAGCAGTACTTC

v_call: TRBV3-1/TRBV3-2
clone_size: once
d_call: -
j_call: TRBJ1-5
cdr3_aa: CASSPTLGGVNQPQHF
cdr3_nt: TGTGCCAGCAGCCCGACCTTAGGGGGGGTTAATCAGCCCCAGCATTTT

v_call: TRBV10-3
clone_size: -
d_call: -
j_call: TRBJ1-2
cdr3_aa: CAISDRAYGYTF
cdr3_nt: TGTGCCATCAGTGACAGGGCCTATGGCTACACCTTC

v_call: TRBV7-9
clone_size: few
d_call: -
j_call: TRBJ1-4
cdr3_aa: CASSLASSGIEKLFF
cdr3_nt: TGTGCCAGCAGCTTAGCATCGTCAGGGATCGAAAAACTGTTTTTT

v_call: TRBV10-3
clone_size: -
d_call: TRBD1
j_call: TRBJ1-4
cdr3_aa: CAISVGQGREKLFF
cdr3_nt: TGTGCCATCAGTGTCGGACAGGGACGGGAAAAACTGTTTTTT

v_call: TRBV9
clone_size: -
d_call: TRBD1
j_call: TRBJ2-3
cdr3_aa: CASSVRTGGDTQYF
cdr3_nt: TGTGCCAGCAGCGTTAGGACAGGGGGAGATACGCAGTATTTT

v_call: TRBV9
clone_size: -
d_call: TRBD1
j_call: TRBJ1-4
cdr3_aa: CASSNNTGALSEKLFF
cdr3_nt: TGTGCCAGCAGCAACAACACAGGGGCGCTCAGTGAAAAACTGTTTTTT

v_call: TRBV3-1/TRBV3-2
clone_size: -
d_call: TRBD1
j_call: TRBJ1-2
cdr3_aa: CASSPRGPANYGYTF
cdr3_nt: TGTGCCAGCAGCCCCAGGGGGCCAGCTAACTATGGCTACACCTTC

v_call: TRBV18
clone_size: -
d_call: TRBD1
j_call: TRBJ1-5
cdr3_aa: CASSPGTGHQPQHF
cdr3_nt: TGTGCCAGCTCACCCGGGACAGGGCATCAGCCCCAGCATTTT

v_call: TRBV19
clone_size: -
d_call: -
j_call: TRBJ1-5
cdr3_aa: CASSIERYQPGDNQPQHF
cdr3_nt: TGTGCCAGTAGTATAGAACGGTACCAACCCGGGGACAATCAGCCCCAGCATTTT

v_call: TRBV7-2
clone_size: few
d_call: -
j_call: TRBJ1-1
cdr3_aa: CASSLKALTRGAFF
cdr3_nt: TGTGCCAGCAGCTTAAAGGCTTTAACCCGAGGAGCTTTCTTT

v_call: TRBV15
clone_size: -
d_call: -
j_call: TRBJ1-2
cdr3_aa: CATSTPGQGSYGYTF
cdr3_nt: TGTGCCACCAGCACCCCAGGTCAGGGCTCCTATGGCTACACCTTC